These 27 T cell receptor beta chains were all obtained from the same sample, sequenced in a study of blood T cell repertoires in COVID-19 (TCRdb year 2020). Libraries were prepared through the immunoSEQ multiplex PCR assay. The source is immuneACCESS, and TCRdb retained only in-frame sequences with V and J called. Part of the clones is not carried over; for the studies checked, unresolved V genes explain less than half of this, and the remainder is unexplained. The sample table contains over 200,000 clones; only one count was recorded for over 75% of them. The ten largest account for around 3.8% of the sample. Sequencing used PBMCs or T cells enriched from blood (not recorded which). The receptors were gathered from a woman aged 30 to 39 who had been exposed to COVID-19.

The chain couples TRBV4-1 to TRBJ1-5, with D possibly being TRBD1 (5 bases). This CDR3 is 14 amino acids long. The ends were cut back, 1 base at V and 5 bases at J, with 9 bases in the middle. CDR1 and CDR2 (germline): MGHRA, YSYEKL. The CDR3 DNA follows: TGCGCCAGCAGCCAAGCAGGGTTCCATCAGCCCCAGCATTTT. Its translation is CASSQAGFHQPQHF.

CDR3 nucleotide sequence: TGCGCCAGCAGCCACGCGGGACAGGGTTTCACAGATACGCAGTATTTT. Translation: CASSHAGQGFTDTQYF. The chain has TRBV4-1 and TRBJ2-3; 9 positions agree with TRBD1. From germline, CDR1 is MGHRA and CDR2 YSYEKL. Losses at the gene ends were 3 bases for V and 2 bases for J; bases not matched to a gene: 6. The CDR3 totals 16 residues.

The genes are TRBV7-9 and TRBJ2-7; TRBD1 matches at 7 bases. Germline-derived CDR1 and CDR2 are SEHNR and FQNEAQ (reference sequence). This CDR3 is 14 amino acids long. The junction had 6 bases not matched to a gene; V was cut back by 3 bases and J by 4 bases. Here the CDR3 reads CASSLGDREYEQYF. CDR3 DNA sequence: TGTGCCAGCAGCTTGGGAGACAGGGAGTACGAGCAGTACTTC.

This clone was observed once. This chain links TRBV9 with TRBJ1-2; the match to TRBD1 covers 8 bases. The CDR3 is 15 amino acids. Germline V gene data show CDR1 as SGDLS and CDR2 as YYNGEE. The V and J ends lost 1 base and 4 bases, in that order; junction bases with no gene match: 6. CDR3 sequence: CASSVRGQGAYGYTF. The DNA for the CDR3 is TGTGCCAGCAGCGTACGAGGACAGGGTGCCTATGGCTACACCTTC.

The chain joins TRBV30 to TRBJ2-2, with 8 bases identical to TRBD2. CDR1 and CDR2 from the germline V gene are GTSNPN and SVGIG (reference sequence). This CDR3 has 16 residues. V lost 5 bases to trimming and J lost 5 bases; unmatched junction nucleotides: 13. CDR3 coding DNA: TGTGCCTGGGGCTCCTTTTGGACTAGCTTAACCGGGGAGCTGTTTTTT. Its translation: CAWGSFWTSLTGELFF.

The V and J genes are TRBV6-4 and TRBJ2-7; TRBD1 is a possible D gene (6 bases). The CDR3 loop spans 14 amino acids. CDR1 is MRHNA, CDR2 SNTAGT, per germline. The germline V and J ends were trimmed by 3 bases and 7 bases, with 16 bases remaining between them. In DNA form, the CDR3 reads TGTGCCAGCAGTGAAGGGGGAACAGCTTCGGAGCAGTACTTC. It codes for CASSEGGTASEQYF.

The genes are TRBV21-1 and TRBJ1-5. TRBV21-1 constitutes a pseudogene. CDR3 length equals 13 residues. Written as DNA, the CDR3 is TGTGCCAGCAGCAAAGCGCTAAATCAGCCCCAGCATTTT. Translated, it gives CASSKALNQPQHF.

The CDR3 sequence is CASSSTGTPADTQYF. The CDR3 DNA is TGTGCCAGCAGCTCGACCGGGACTCCCGCGGATACGCAGTATTTT. V gene TRBV7-6 combines with J gene TRBJ2-3, with a tentative D call TRBD2 (6 bases). Germline CDR1 SGHVS, CDR2 FNYEAQ. The CDR3 is 15 amino acids. V lost 4 bases and J lost 6, with 17 bases in between. The full variable domain, completed using reference TRBV7-6 and TRBJ2-3, is GAGVSQSPRYKVTKRGQDVALRCDPISGHVSLYWYRQALGQGPEFLTYFNYEAQQDKSGLPNDRFSAERPEGSISTLTIQRTEQRDSAMYRCASSSTGTPADTQYFGPGTRLTVL.

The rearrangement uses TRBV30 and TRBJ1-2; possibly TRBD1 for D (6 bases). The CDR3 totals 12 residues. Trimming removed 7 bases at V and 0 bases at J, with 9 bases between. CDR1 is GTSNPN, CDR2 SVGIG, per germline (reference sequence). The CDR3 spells CAFDRSNYGYTF. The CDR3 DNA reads TGTGCCTTTGACAGGTCTAACTATGGCTACACCTTC.

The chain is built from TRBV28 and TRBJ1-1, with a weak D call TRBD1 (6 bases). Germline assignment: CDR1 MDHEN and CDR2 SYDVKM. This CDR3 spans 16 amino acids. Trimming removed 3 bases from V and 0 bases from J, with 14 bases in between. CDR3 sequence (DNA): TGTGCCAGCAGTTTGCTACCGGGACATCTGAACACTGAAGCTTTCTTT. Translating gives CASSLLPGHLNTEAFF.

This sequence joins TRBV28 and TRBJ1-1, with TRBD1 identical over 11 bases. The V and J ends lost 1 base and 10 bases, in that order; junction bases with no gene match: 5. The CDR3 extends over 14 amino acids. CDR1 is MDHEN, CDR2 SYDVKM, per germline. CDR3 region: CASSLLDRGLRAFF. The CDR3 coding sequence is TGTGCCAGCAGTTTATTGGACAGGGGGCTTCGAGCTTTCTTT.

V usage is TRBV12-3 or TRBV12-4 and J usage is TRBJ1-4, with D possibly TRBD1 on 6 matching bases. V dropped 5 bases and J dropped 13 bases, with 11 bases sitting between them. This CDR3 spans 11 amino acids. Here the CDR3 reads CASSLGQRLFF. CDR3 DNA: TGTGCCAGCAGTCTAGGACAGCGACTGTTTTTT.

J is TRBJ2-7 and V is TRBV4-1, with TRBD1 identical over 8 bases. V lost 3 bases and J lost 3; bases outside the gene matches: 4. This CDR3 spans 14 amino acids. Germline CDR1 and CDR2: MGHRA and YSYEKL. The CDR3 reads CASSHRTGNYEQYF. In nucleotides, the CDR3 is TGCGCCAGCAGCCATCGGACAGGGAACTACGAGCAGTACTTC.

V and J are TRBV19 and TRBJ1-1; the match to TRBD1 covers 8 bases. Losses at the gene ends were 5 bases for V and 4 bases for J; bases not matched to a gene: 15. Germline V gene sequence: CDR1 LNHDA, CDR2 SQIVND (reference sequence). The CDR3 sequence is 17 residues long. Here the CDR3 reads CASSSRPGTGLSTEAFF. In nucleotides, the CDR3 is TGTGCCAGTAGTTCACGCCCCGGGACAGGATTATCCACTGAAGCTTTCTTT.

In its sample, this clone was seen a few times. CDR3 residues: CASSETSGQSYEQYF. CDR3 in DNA: TGTGCCAGCAGTGAGACTAGCGGCCAGTCCTACGAGCAGTACTTC. The chain couples TRBV6-4 to TRBJ2-7; TRBD2 agrees at 9 bases. Germline V gene data show CDR1 as MRHNA and CDR2 as SNTAGT. The CDR3 runs to 15 residues. V gave up 3 bases and J gave up 1 base; unmatched junction bases: 4.

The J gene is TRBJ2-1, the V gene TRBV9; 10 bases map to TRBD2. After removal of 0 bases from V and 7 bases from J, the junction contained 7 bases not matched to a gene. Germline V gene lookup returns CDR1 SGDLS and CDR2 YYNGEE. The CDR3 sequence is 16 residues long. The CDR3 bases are TGTGCCAGCAGCGTAGAGCTAGCGGGGGACTCTAATGAGCAGTTCTTC. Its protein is CASSVELAGDSNEQFF.

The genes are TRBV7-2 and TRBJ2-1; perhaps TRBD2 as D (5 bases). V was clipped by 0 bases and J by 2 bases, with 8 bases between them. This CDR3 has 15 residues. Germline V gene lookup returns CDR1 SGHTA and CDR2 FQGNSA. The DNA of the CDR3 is TGTGCCAGCAGCTTAGCGGGAGCCGCCTACAATGAGCAGTTCTTC. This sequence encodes CASSLAGAAYNEQFF.

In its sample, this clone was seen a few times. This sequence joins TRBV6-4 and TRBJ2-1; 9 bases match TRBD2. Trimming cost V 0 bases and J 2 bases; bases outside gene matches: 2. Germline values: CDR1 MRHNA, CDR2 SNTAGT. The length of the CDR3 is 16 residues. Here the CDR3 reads CASSDSASGTYNEQFF. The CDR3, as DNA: TGTGCCAGCAGTGACTCGGCTAGCGGGACCTACAATGAGCAGTTCTTC.

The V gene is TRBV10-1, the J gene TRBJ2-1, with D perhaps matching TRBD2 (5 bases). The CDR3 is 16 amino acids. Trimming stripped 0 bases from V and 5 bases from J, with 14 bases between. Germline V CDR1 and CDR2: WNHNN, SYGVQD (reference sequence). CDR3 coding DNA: TGCGCCAGCAGTGAGTCAAGCGGTTGGGGAGACAATGAGCAGTTCTTC. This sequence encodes CASSESSGWGDNEQFF.

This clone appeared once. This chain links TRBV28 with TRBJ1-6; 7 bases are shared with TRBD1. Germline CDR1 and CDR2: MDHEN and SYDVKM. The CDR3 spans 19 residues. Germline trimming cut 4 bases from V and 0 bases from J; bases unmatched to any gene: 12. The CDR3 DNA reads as TGTGCCAGCAGTTCCCATAGCACAGGGGACCTCTCCTATAATTCACCCCTCCACTTT. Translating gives CASSSHSTGDLSYNSPLHF.

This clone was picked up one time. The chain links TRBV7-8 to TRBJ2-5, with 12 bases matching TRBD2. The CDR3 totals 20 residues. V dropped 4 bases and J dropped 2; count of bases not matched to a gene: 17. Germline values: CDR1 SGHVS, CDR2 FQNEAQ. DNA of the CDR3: TGTGCCAGCAGCTACTCGACCCGGACTAGCGGGATAGTAGATCAAGAGACCCAGTACTTC. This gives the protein CASSYSTRTSGIVDQETQYF.

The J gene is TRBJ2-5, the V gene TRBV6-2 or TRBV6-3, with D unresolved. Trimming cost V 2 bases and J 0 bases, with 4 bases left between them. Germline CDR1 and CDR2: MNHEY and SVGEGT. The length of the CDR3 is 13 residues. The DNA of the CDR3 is TGTGCCAGCAGTTACGAGCACCAAGAGACCCAGTACTTC. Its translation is CASSYEHQETQYF.

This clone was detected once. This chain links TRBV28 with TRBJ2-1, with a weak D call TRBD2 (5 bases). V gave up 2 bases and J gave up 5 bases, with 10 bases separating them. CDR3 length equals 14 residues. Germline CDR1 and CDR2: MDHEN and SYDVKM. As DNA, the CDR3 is TGTGCCAGCAGTTTACTGCGGACTGACAATGAGCAGTTCTTC. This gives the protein CASSLLRTDNEQFF.

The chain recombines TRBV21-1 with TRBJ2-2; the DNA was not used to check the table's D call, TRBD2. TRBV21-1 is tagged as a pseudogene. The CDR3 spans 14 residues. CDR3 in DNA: TGTGCCAGCAGGGGGAGCGGGGACACCGGGGAGCTGTTTTTT. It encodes CASRGSGDTGELFF.

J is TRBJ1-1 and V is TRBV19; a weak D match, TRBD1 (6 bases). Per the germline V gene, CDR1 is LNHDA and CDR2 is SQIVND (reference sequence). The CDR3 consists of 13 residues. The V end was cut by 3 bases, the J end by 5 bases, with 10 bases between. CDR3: CASSMGARTEAFF. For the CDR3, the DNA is TGTGCCAGTAGTATGGGGGCGAGGACTGAAGCTTTCTTT.

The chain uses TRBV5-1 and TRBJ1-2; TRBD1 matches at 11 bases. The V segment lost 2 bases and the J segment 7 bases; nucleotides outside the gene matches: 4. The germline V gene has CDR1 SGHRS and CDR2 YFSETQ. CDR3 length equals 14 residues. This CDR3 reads CASSLGQGAGGYTF. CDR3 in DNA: TGCGCCAGCAGCTTAGGACAGGGGGCTGGTGGCTACACCTTC.

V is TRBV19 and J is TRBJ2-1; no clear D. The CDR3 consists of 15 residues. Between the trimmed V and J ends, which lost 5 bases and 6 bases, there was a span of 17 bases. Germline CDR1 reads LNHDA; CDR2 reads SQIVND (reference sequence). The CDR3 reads CASSPSVKPSNEQFF. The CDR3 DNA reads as TGTGCCAGTAGTCCCTCGGTCAAGCCCTCCAATGAGCAGTTCTTC.